Listed below are T cell receptor beta chains from one sample, sequenced in a study of T cell responses to AZD1222 COVID-19 vaccine. This table comes from immunoSEQ multiplex PCR, and its TCRdb copy is limited to in-frame clones, with some not included. The top ten clones hold 7.5% of a sample with approximately 120,000 clones, approximately 90% of them seen once. Sequenced here: peripheral blood, sampled on day 0 of AZD1222 vaccination. These TCRs come from an adult in good health. Both conserved end residues are part of each CDR3. The D gene is left open where the match is weak. Size tells how often a clone was seen (once, few, many) or the class of an expanded clone, and some rows leave it out.

clone size,J gene,V gene,D gene,CDR3 protein,CDR3 DNA
-,TRBJ1-1,TRBV5-5,-,CASSRQPMENTEAFF,TGTGCCAGCAGCCGACAACCAATGGAGAACACTGAAGCTTTCTTT
-,TRBJ2-3,TRBV7-9,-,CASSLLRQLSGDTQYF,TGTGCCAGCAGCTTACTGAGACAGCTTTCGGGAGATACGCAGTATTTT
-,TRBJ1-3,TRBV4-1,-,CASSQRQAPGNTIYF,TGCGCCAGCAGCCAAAGACAGGCCCCTGGAAACACCATATATTTT
-,TRBJ2-5,TRBV10-3,TRBD2,CAISDLAGGETQYF,TGTGCCATCAGTGACTTAGCGGGGGGGGAGACCCAGTACTTC
-,TRBJ1-6,TRBV7-2,-,CASSLELGAILHF,TGTGCCAGCAGCTTAGAATTGGGAGCGATCCTCCACTTT
-,TRBJ1-6,TRBV5-4,-,CASSLWSPSNSPLHF,TGTGCCAGCAGCTTATGGTCTCCATCTAATTCACCCCTCCACTTT
-,TRBJ2-1,TRBV24-1,-,CATSALSSNEQFF,TGTGCCACCAGTGCCCTTAGTAGCAATGAGCAGTTCTTC
-,TRBJ2-5,TRBV27,TRBD2,CASSLKLAGPQYF,TGTGCCAGCAGTTTAAAACTAGCGGGGCCCCAGTACTTC
-,TRBJ1-5,TRBV7-9,-,CASSNGWLNQPQHF,TGTGCCAGCAGCAATGGTTGGCTTAATCAGCCCCAGCATTTT
once,TRBJ2-1,TRBV18,-,CASSLPTGYNEQFF,TGTGCCAGCTCACTCCCCACAGGGTATAATGAGCAGTTCTTC
-,TRBJ1-1,TRBV11-3,-,CASSLVAWGTEAFF,TGTGCCAGCAGCTTAGTGGCATGGGGTACTGAAGCTTTCTTT
-,TRBJ1-2,TRBV18,-,CASSTTENYGYTF,TGTGCCAGCTCAACGACAGAAAACTATGGCTACACCTTC
-,TRBJ2-5,TRBV23-1,-,CASSQPAWGRSGETQYF,TGCGCCAGCAGTCAACCTGCGTGGGGCAGGTCTGGGGAGACCCAGTACTTC
-,TRBJ1-5,TRBV19,-,CASMEGRYSNQPQHF,TGTGCCAGTATGGAGGGGCGTTATAGCAATCAGCCCCAGCATTTT
-,TRBJ1-3,TRBV5-5,TRBD1,CASSGRDRSSGNTIYF,TGTGCCAGCAGCGGCCGGGACAGGAGCTCTGGAAACACCATATATTTT
-,TRBJ2-7,TRBV27,-,CASSLDLYTYEQYF,TGTGCCAGCAGTTTGGACTTATATACCTACGAGCAGTACTTC
-,TRBJ1-2,TRBV6-5,TRBD1,CASSYAVATGAYGYTF,TGTGCCAGCAGTTACGCAGTGGCGACAGGGGCCTATGGCTACACCTTC
-,TRBJ2-3,TRBV5-1,-,CASSLVGESTDTQYF,TGCGCCAGCAGCTTGGTGGGAGAGTCCACAGATACGCAGTATTTT
-,TRBJ2-5,TRBV2,TRBD1,CASRPTGTLQETQYF,TGTGCCAGCAGACCGACAGGGACCCTCCAAGAGACCCAGTACTTC
-,TRBJ1-2,TRBV6-5,TRBD1,CASSYGTGISGYTF,TGTGCCAGCAGCTATGGGACAGGGATAAGCGGCTACACCTTC
-,TRBJ2-1,TRBV19,TRBD2,CASSMSGGSRDNEQFF,TGTGCCAGTAGTATGTCTGGCGGGAGTAGGGACAATGAGCAGTTCTTC
-,TRBJ2-2,TRBV18,TRBD1,CASSPPTGTGLRLSRDGELFF,TGTGCCAGCTCACCGCCGACCGGGACAGGGCTTCGGTTGTCAAGGGACGGGGAGCTGTTTTTT
-,TRBJ1-1,TRBV6-5,TRBD1,CASSYGQGNTEAFF,TGTGCCAGCAGTTACGGACAGGGCAACACTGAAGCTTTCTTT
-,TRBJ1-1,TRBV6-2/TRBV6-3,-,CASSSMVDTEAFF,TGTGCCAGCAGTTCCATGGTGGACACTGAAGCTTTCTTT
-,TRBJ2-5,TRBV27,-,CASSLWGVGETQYF,TGTGCCAGCAGTTTATGGGGGGTCGGAGAGACCCAGTACTTC
-,TRBJ1-2,TRBV4-1,TRBD1,CASSPQSISGGNYGYTF,TGCGCCAGCAGCCCCCAGTCTATTTCAGGGGGGAACTATGGCTACACCTTC
-,TRBJ2-7,TRBV12-5,-,CASGPGWAGAEQYF,TGTGCTAGTGGTCCCGGTTGGGCAGGGGCCGAGCAGTACTTC
-,TRBJ2-1,TRBV7-3,-,CASSSPMSGAQFF,TGTGCCAGCAGCTCCCCAATGTCAGGCGCACAGTTCTTC
-,TRBJ2-1,TRBV7-2,-,CASSLRAPNEQFF,TGTGCCAGCAGCTTACGGGCCCCCAATGAGCAGTTCTTC
-,TRBJ1-4,TRBV5-6,-,CASSSLPNEKLFF,TGTGCCAGCAGTTCCTTACCTAATGAAAAACTGTTTTTT
-,TRBJ2-7,TRBV21-1,-,CASSIGSGGASYEQYF,TGTGCCAGCAGCATTGGATCAGGGGGCGCGTCCTACGAGCAGTACTTC
-,TRBJ2-3,TRBV5-6,TRBD2,CASSSPRSASGGSEPQYF,TGTGCCAGCAGCTCTCCGAGGTCGGCCAGCGGGGGATCTGAGCCGCAGTATTTT
-,TRBJ1-5,TRBV4-1,-,CASSQVSSDQPQHF,TGCGCCAGCAGCCAGGTTTCATCGGATCAGCCCCAGCATTTT
-,TRBJ1-1,TRBV18,TRBD1,CASSPPDRANTEAFF,TGTGCCAGCTCACCACCGGACAGGGCGAACACTGAAGCTTTCTTT
-,TRBJ1-1,TRBV5-6,-,CASSLGLQGRAAFF,TGTGCCAGCAGCTTGGGCCTACAGGGCCGGGCAGCTTTCTTT
-,TRBJ2-7,TRBV6-5,TRBD2,CASRSSGRIYEQYF,TGTGCCAGCAGGTCTAGCGGGAGAATCTACGAGCAGTACTTC
-,TRBJ1-5,TRBV19,TRBD1,CASTPGQGRNQPQHF,TGTGCCAGTACCCCGGGACAGGGGCGCAATCAGCCCCAGCATTTT
-,TRBJ2-3,TRBV11-2,-,CASSLAGTDTQYF,TGTGCCAGCAGCTTAGCGGGCACAGATACGCAGTATTTT
-,TRBJ1-1,TRBV18,-,CASSQSRNRMDTEAFF,TGTGCCAGCTCACAATCCAGAAACCGGATGGACACTGAAGCTTTCTTT
-,TRBJ2-5,TRBV18,-,CASSPQGLTETQYF,TGTGCCAGCTCACCACAGGGGTTGACGGAGACCCAGTACTTC
-,TRBJ1-1,TRBV7-9,-,CASSPQGNTEAFF,TGTGCCAGCAGCCCCCAGGGGAACACTGAAGCTTTCTTT
-,TRBJ2-1,TRBV5-6,TRBD1,CASSLYEGASYNEQFF,TGTGCCAGCAGCTTGTACGAGGGGGCCTCCTACAATGAGCAGTTCTTC
-,TRBJ1-1,TRBV30,TRBD1,CASDRGLGAFF,TGTGCCTCCGACAGGGGGCTCGGAGCTTTCTTT
-,TRBJ2-5,TRBV19,TRBD1,CASSETGVGQETQYF,TGTGCCAGTAGTGAGACAGGGGTTGGCCAAGAGACCCAGTACTTC
-,TRBJ1-3,TRBV6-1,-,CASSESLSEGNTIYF,TGTGCCAGCAGTGAATCGTTGTCGGAGGGAAACACCATATATTTT
few,TRBJ2-3,TRBV5-6,TRBD2,CASSWGGSTDTQYF,TGTGCCAGCAGCTGGGGGGGAAGCACAGATACGCAGTATTTT